In this sample, the clone carrying this T cell receptor (beta chain) turned up many times. Patients chosen for sequencing had shown CD8+CD57+ cell expansion by flow cytometry. For CDR3 and TCR beta VDJ profiling, genomic DNA was the template used. One entry per CDR3 protein, called by TCRdb with MiXCR from the reads. The sample has fewer than 250,000 distinct CDR3 sequences, over 40% seen once. The ends were cut back, 0 bases at V and 5 bases at J, with 11 bases in the middle. Germline CDR1 is SGDLS and CDR2 is YYNGEE. The CDR3 runs to 15 residues. The entry originates in a study of CD8+CD57+ T cells in acquired aplastic anemia.

This clonotype was sampled from a human donor with aplastic anemia. Sequenced sample: sorted CD4+, CD8+, or CD8+CD57+ T cells (not recorded which) from PBMCs. The J gene is TRBJ2-2, the V gene TRBV9; possibly TRBD2 for D (6 bases). The CDR3 nucleotides are TGTGCCAGCAGCGTAGACGCGGGGTGGACCGGGGAGCTGTTTTTT. This sequence encodes CASSVDAGWTGELFF.